One and the same sample provided the 27 T cell receptor beta chains below, sequenced in a study of cytomegalovirus exposure and HLA in healthy donors. Researchers ran the PCR with 60 Vbeta and 13 Jbeta primers. Repertoires were generated with immunoSEQ multiplex PCR, while TCRdb's copy carries only in-frame clones and drops some. The data contain some 150,000 clones, around 80% of them singletons. Sequencing was carried out using PBMCs. The receptor source for this set is a young man in good health and CMV-seronegative.

This chain uses TRBV14 with TRBJ2-2; D is possibly TRBD2 (5 bases). Germline V gene data show CDR1 as SGHDN and CDR2 as FVKESK. The CDR3 runs to 13 residues. With 7 bases removed from V and 5 bases from J, the gap between germline ends came to 11 bases. CDR3 DNA: TGTGCCAGCACGGGTTCGGGGACCGGGGAGCTGTTTTTT. It translates to CASTGSGTGELFF.

This rearrangement joins TRBV28 to TRBJ2-7; a weak D match, TRBD1 (6 bases). CDR3 size: 13 residues. Germline V gene lookup returns CDR1 MDHEN and CDR2 SYDVKM. V lost 7 bases and J 3 bases, leaving 13 bases between the germline ends. The CDR3 sequence is CASNRVWDYEQYF. CDR3 in DNA: TGTGCCAGCAACAGGGTTTGGGACTACGAGCAGTACTTC.

The V and J genes are TRBV10-3 and TRBJ1-1; D is uncertain. V shed 0 bases and J shed 8 bases, with 4 bases lying between them. This CDR3 is 11 amino acids long. CDR1 and CDR2 from the germline V gene are ENHRY and SYGVKD. The CDR3 is CAISESREAFF. The DNA for the CDR3 is TGTGCCATCAGTGAGTCCAGAGAAGCTTTCTTT.

The J gene is TRBJ2-2, the V gene TRBV11-2, with a possible D match to TRBD1 (5 bases). CDR1 is SGHAT, CDR2 FQNNGV, per germline. The CDR3 contains 13 residues. Deletions cut 7 bases from V and 4 bases from J, with 10 bases between. CDR3 sequence reads: CASKTVRTGELFF. CDR3 nucleotides: TGTGCCAGCAAGACAGTTCGCACCGGGGAGCTGTTTTTT.

This chain connects TRBV9 to TRBJ1-2, with D maybe TRBD1 (5 bases). CDR1 and CDR2 (germline): SGDLS, YYNGEE. Trimming took off 4 bases at V and 7 bases at J, with 20 bases between the two ends. CDR3 size: 15 residues. The CDR3 nucleotides read TGTGCCAGCAGCTCCCGGGACGAAGAGGAGGGTGGCTACACCTTC. Its protein is CASSSRDEEEGGYTF.

This rearrangement joins TRBV9 to TRBJ2-1, with 9 bases identical to TRBD2. The V segment lost 2 bases and the J segment 6 bases; nucleotides outside the gene matches: 3. This CDR3 spans 14 amino acids. The germline gives CDR1 SGDLS, CDR2 YYNGEE. CDR3 DNA sequence: TGTGCCAGCAGCGTTAGCGGGGGCCGCAATGAGCAGTTCTTC. Translation gives CASSVSGGRNEQFF.

The chain couples TRBV18 to TRBJ2-1; perhaps TRBD2 as D (5 bases). V was clipped by 6 bases and J by 0 bases, with 15 bases between them. Looked up from germline, CDR1 is KGHSH and CDR2 is LQKENI. The CDR3 length is 16 residues. As DNA, the CDR3 is TGTGCCAGCTCCCGGGAAGCCGGTGGCTCCTACAATGAGCAGTTCTTC. Translation gives CASSREAGGSYNEQFF.

V gene TRBV7-8 combines with J gene TRBJ1-5, with D possibly TRBD1 on 5 matching bases. Trimming cost V 0 bases and J 7 bases, with 10 bases left between them. Germline assignment: CDR1 SGHVS and CDR2 FQNEAQ. The CDR3 spans 14 residues. CDR3 in amino acids: CASSLAGARQPQHF. For the CDR3, the DNA is TGTGCCAGCAGCTTAGCTGGGGCCAGGCAGCCCCAGCATTTT.

This chain links TRBV28 with TRBJ1-5; 9 bases are a match to TRBD1. V trimming: 10 bases; J trimming: 8 bases; junction bases outside the gene matches: 27. Germline V gene sequence: CDR1 MDHEN, CDR2 SYDVKM. The CDR3 is made up of 19 amino acids. CDR3 in amino acids: CATLDLGTGFVGGKEPQHF. CDR3 DNA sequence: TGTGCCACTCTGGATTTGGGGACAGGGTTCGTGGGAGGTAAGGAGCCCCAGCATTTT.

This chain joins TRBV19 and TRBJ1-3; D call uncertain. Trimming stripped 3 bases from V and 0 bases from J, with 15 bases between. The CDR3 loop spans 17 amino acids. Germline V CDR1 and CDR2: LNHDA, SQIVND (reference sequence). The CDR3 DNA reads TGTGCCAGTAGTATCCAATCTGCAGTCGACTCTGGAAACACCATATATTTT. Translation: CASSIQSAVDSGNTIYF.

This clone was detected only a few times. This chain connects TRBV2 to TRBJ1-4; no firm D call. CDR3 size: 13 residues. The V end lost 0 bases, the J end lost 10 bases, and 9 bases lay between the germline ends. Germline CDR1 is SNHLY and CDR2 is FYNNEI. The CDR3 here is CASSEADGGKLFF. The CDR3 DNA reads as TGTGCCAGCAGTGAAGCGGATGGCGGAAAACTGTTTTTT.

The chain has TRBV5-5 and TRBJ2-7, with D possibly matching TRBD1 (6 bases). V shed 1 base and J shed 3 bases, with 17 bases lying between them. The CDR3 runs to 16 residues. Germline V lookup: CDR1 SGHKS, CDR2 YYEKEE (reference sequence). CDR3 nucleotide sequence: TGTGCCAGCAGCTTGCCCCTGTGGGGGCGCCTCTACGAGCAGTACTTC. This sequence encodes CASSLPLWGRLYEQYF.

This chain links TRBV7-9 with TRBJ2-5; maybe TRBD2 (7 bases). The germline gives CDR1 SEHNR, CDR2 FQNEAQ (reference sequence). Trimming took off 6 bases at V and 2 bases at J, with 19 bases between the two ends. There are 16 residues in the CDR3. The DNA for the CDR3 is TGTGCCAGCAGTGATCCGGGCGGGGGCGGACAAGAGACCCAGTACTTC. Protein: CASSDPGGGGQETQYF.

V is TRBV7-3 and J is TRBJ2-2; D call uncertain. The CDR3 length is 14 residues. The V end lost 3 bases, the J end lost 1 base, and 6 bases lay between the germline ends. Germline V gives CDR1 SGHTA, CDR2 FQGTGA. CDR3 DNA sequence: TGTGCCAGCAGCTTGCGTATGAACACCGGGGAGCTGTTTTTT. It yields the protein CASSLRMNTGELFF.

The CDR3: CASSDTLRGSPLHF. The CDR3 region has the DNA TGTGCCAGCAGCGATACACTTAGGGGTTCACCCCTCCACTTT. V and J are TRBV7-2 and TRBJ1-6, with a tentative D call TRBD1 (5 bases). V was pared by 5 bases and J by 9 bases, with 14 bases between. The CDR3 is 14 residues long. Per the germline V gene, CDR1 is SGHTA and CDR2 is FQGNSA.

This rearrangement joins TRBV7-3 to TRBJ2-7; the match to TRBD2 covers 9 bases. The CDR3 runs 14 residues. With 5 bases clipped from V and 6 bases from J, the junction kept 8 bases outside the gene matches. The germline V gene encodes CDR1 SGHTA and CDR2 FQGTGA. Here the CDR3 reads CASSLSSGRGEQYF. CDR3 nucleotides: TGTGCCAGCAGCCTAAGTAGCGGGAGAGGCGAGCAGTACTTC.

The gene calls are TRBV6-5 and TRBJ2-5, with D tentatively TRBD2 (6 bases). Germline-derived CDR1 and CDR2 are MNHEY and SVGAGI. Deletions cut 4 bases from V and 4 bases from J, with 19 bases between. This CDR3 comprises 16 residues. In DNA, the CDR3 is TGTGCCAGCAGTTCGCCCCGGGACTCAAGCCGAGAGACCCAGTACTTC. This sequence encodes CASSSPRDSSRETQYF.

This chain connects TRBV29-1 to TRBJ2-7, with 11 bases identical to TRBD1. Germline assignment: CDR1 SQVTM and CDR2 ANQGSEA. Trimming took 6 bases from V and 4 from J; bases not matched to a gene: 8. The CDR3 sequence is 14 residues long. In DNA form, the CDR3 reads TGCAGCGTGGACAGGGGGCCCCCATATTACGAGCAGTACTTC. Its translation: CSVDRGPPYYEQYF.

This clone was observed a few times. The V call is TRBV7-7, the J call TRBJ2-5; D is perhaps TRBD1 (5 bases). The CDR3 covers 13 residues. Trimming took off 6 bases at V and 5 bases at J, with 13 bases between the two ends. Germline V gene sequence: CDR1 SSHAT, CDR2 FNYEAQ (reference sequence). The CDR3 here is CASSSDRAETQYF. CDR3 DNA: TGTGCCAGCAGTAGTGACAGAGCGGAGACCCAGTACTTC.

The chain combines TRBV30 with TRBJ2-7, with D perhaps TRBD1 (5 bases). Trimming removed 5 bases at V and 4 bases at J, with 18 bases between. The CDR3 spans 14 residues. The germline V gene has CDR1 GTSNPN and CDR2 SVGIG (reference sequence). The CDR3 sequence: CAWGLGQGEYEQYF. As DNA, the CDR3 is TGTGCCTGGGGTTTGGGGCAGGGTGAGTACGAGCAGTACTTC.

This clone has only one observation. The chain combines TRBV29-1 with TRBJ2-1; TRBD2 agrees at 9 bases. The germline V gene encodes CDR1 SQVTM and CDR2 ANQGSEA. V trimming: 3 bases; J trimming: 7 bases; junction bases outside the gene matches: 7. This CDR3 is built from 14 residues. CDR3 coding DNA: TGCAGCGTTGAGTTAAGGCTAGCGGGAAATGAGCAGTTCTTC. Translation: CSVELRLAGNEQFF.

As regards this clone: The junction does not match germline at one end; this may be a read error. This rearrangement joins TRBV14 to TRBJ2-7, with 7 nucleotides matching TRBD1. Germline V gives CDR1 SGHDN, CDR2 FVKESK. The CDR3 has 18 residues. CDR3 sequence (DNA): TGTGCCAGCAGCGAAGAAAGGGGTTGGGACAGTTTCTCCTACGAGCAGTACTTC. This encodes CASSEERGWDSFSYEQYF.

This clone was observed a handful of times. The chain couples TRBV7-9 to TRBJ1-3; tentative D call: TRBD1 (5 bases). Germline assignment: CDR1 SEHNR and CDR2 FQNEAQ (reference sequence). The V end was cut by 3 bases, the J end by 5 bases, with 17 bases between. This CDR3 spans 16 amino acids. CDR3 region: CASSFNARAVRNTIYF. The CDR3 nucleotides read TGTGCCAGCAGCTTTAATGCCAGGGCGGTGCGAAACACCATATATTTT.

This chain links TRBV28 with TRBJ2-6; 9 bases are a match to TRBD2. V dropped 6 bases and J dropped 2; count of bases not matched to a gene: 11. The CDR3 has 18 amino acids. Germline V gene lookup returns CDR1 MDHEN and CDR2 SYDVKM. The CDR3 DNA reads as TGTGCCAGCAGGCCTTGGACTAGCGTAGATACTGGGGCCAACGTCCTGACTTTC. Protein sequence: CASRPWTSVDTGANVLTF. The variable domain in full, completed from reference TRBV28 and TRBJ2-6, reads DVKVTQSSRYLVKRTGEKVFLECVQDMDHENMFWYRQDPGLGLRLIYFSYDVKMKEKGDIPEGYSVSREKKERFSLILESASTNQTSMYLCASRPWTSVDTGANVLTFGAGSRLTVL.

The chain has TRBV11-2 and TRBJ2-7; 7 bases match TRBD1. With 5 bases clipped from V and 7 bases from J, the junction kept 8 bases outside the gene matches. The CDR3 runs 13 residues. The germline V gene has CDR1 SGHAT and CDR2 FQNNGV. Here the CDR3 reads CASSPTTGEEQYF. The CDR3 DNA reads as TGTGCCAGCAGCCCTACCACAGGGGAAGAGCAGTACTTC.

CDR3 bases: TGCGCCAGCAGCGTTAGCGGGATGAACACCAGGGGAGAGACCCAGTACTTC. It encodes CASSVSGMNTRGETQYF. V usage is TRBV5-1 and J usage is TRBJ2-5; 8 nucleotides agree with TRBD2. Looked up from germline, CDR1 is SGHRS and CDR2 is YFSETQ. The junction had 15 bases not matched to a gene; V was cut back by 4 bases and J by 4 bases. The CDR3 sequence is 17 residues long.

As for this clone: The junction shows a germline mismatch at one end, possibly a read error. The V and J genes are TRBV7-9 and TRBJ1-2; D might be TRBD1 (5 bases). Germline V CDR1 and CDR2: SEHNR, FQNEAQ (reference sequence). CDR3 length: 15 residues. CDR3: CSSSRQGIGVNGYTF. For the CDR3, the DNA is TGTTCCAGCAGCCGTCAAGGGATAGGGGTCAATGGCTACACCTTC.